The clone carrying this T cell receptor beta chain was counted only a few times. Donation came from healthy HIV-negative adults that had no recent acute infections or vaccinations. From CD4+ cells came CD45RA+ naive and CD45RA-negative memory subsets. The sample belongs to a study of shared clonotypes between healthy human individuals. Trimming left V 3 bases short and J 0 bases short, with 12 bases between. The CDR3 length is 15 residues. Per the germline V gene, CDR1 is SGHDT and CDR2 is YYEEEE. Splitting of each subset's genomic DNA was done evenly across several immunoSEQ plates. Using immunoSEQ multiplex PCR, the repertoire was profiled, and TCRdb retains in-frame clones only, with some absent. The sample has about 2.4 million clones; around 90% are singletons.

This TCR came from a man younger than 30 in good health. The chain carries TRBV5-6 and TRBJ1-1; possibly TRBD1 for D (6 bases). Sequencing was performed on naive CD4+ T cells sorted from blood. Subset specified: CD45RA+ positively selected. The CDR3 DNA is TGTGCCAGCAGCTACATAGGACAGATGAACACTGAAGCTTTCTTT. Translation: CASSYIGQMNTEAFF.